These T cell receptor beta chains were read from a single sample in a study of cytomegalovirus exposure and HLA in healthy donors. Repertoires were generated with immunoSEQ multiplex PCR, while TCRdb's copy carries only in-frame clones and drops some. The table shows about 130,000 clones, with roughly four fifths occurring only once. The sequenced sample consisted of PBMCs. These TCRs come from a woman aged 50 to 60 in good health and CMV-seropositive. Both conserved end residues are part of each CDR3. D genes are given only for firm matches. Expanded clones get a size class; other rows say once, few or many, or leave the size out.

clone size	D gene	CDR3 length	V gene	J gene	CDR3 protein	CDR3 DNA
few	TRBD1	17	TRBV28	TRBJ1-1	CASTIAGTGLVNTEAFF	TGTGCCAGCACTATAGCCGGGACAGGACTTGTGAACACTGAAGCTTTCTTT
NA	NA	13	TRBV6-1	TRBJ1-5	CASRLGGGQPQHF	TGTGCCAGCAGACTGGGAGGGGGTCAGCCCCAGCATTTT
NA	NA	16	TRBV19	TRBJ1-5	CASSIRGKHSNQPQHF	TGTGCCAGTAGTATAAGGGGGAAACATAGCAATCAGCCCCAGCATTTT
NA	NA	10	TRBV2	TRBJ2-7	CASRRYEQYF	TGTGCCAGCAGGCGGTACGAGCAGTACTTC
NA	TRBD1	12	TRBV6-5	TRBJ1-2	CASSSGGGGYTF	TGTGCCAGCAGTTCAGGAGGGGGCGGCTACACCTTC
NA	NA	15	TRBV18	TRBJ1-6	CASSPGGDHNSPLHF	TGTGCCAGCTCACCAGGGGGGGACCATAATTCACCCCTCCACTTT
NA	TRBD1	14	TRBV29-1	TRBJ2-1	CSVQPRQGANEQFF	TGCAGCGTTCAACCTCGACAGGGGGCGAATGAGCAGTTCTTC
NA	TRBD1	14	TRBV7-2	TRBJ1-2	CASSLGTGNYGYTF	TGTGCCAGCAGCTTAGGGACAGGGAACTATGGCTACACCTTC
few	NA	14	TRBV18	TRBJ1-1	CASSPEVGNTEAFF	TGTGCCAGCTCACCCGAGGTGGGGAACACTGAAGCTTTCTTT
once	NA	15	TRBV11-3	TRBJ1-3	CASSLGAGSGNTIYF	TGTGCCAGCAGCTTAGGAGCAGGCTCTGGAAACACCATATATTTT
once	NA	14	TRBV7-8	TRBJ2-3	CASRQGSSTDTQYF	TGTGCCAGCAGGCAGGGCTCTAGCACAGATACGCAGTATTTT
NA	TRBD1	13	TRBV10-3	TRBJ2-7	CAIRTGQRYEQYF	TGTGCCATTCGGACAGGGCAGCGCTACGAGCAGTACTTC
few	NA	15	TRBV4-3	TRBJ1-1	CASSQDWRANTEAFF	TGCGCCAGCAGCCAAGACTGGAGGGCAAACACTGAAGCTTTCTTT
NA	TRBD2	15	TRBV5-4	TRBJ2-1	CASSPTPGGPGEQFF	TGTGCCAGCAGCCCTACCCCGGGGGGGCCTGGAGAGCAGTTCTTC
NA	TRBD1	14	TRBV2	TRBJ1-2	CASSDRGHNYGYTF	TGTGCCAGCTCTGACAGGGGACACAACTATGGCTACACCTTC
NA	NA	14	TRBV29-1	TRBJ2-2	CGGQAVTNTGELFF	TGCGGCGGGCAGGCAGTAACGAACACCGGGGAGCTGTTTTTT
NA	NA	11	TRBV6-6	TRBJ2-7	CASSSYYEQYF	TGTGCCAGCAGTTCCTACTACGAGCAGTACTTC
NA	TRBD1	15	TRBV7-8	TRBJ2-7	CASSLEGTGLYEQYF	TGTGCCAGCAGCTTAGAGGGGACAGGACTGTACGAGCAGTACTTC
NA	NA	12	TRBV18	TRBJ2-2	CASSPGPGELFF	TGTGCCAGCTCACCCGGTCCCGGGGAGCTGTTTTTT
NA	NA	12	TRBV18	TRBJ1-1	CASGRGGAEAFF	TGTGCCAGCGGGAGGGGCGGGGCAGAAGCTTTCTTT
NA	TRBD2	13	TRBV6-6	TRBJ2-7	CASSSGFGGSQYF	TGTGCCAGCAGCTCCGGGTTCGGGGGGTCGCAGTACTTC
few	TRBD2	12	TRBV7-9	TRBJ2-1	CASSLELAAQFF	TGTGCCAGCAGCTTAGAACTAGCGGCGCAGTTCTTC
NA	NA	14	TRBV4-1	TRBJ2-7	CASSQGPSSYEQYF	TGCGCCAGCAGCCAAGGGCCCAGCTCCTACGAGCAGTACTTC
NA	NA	16	TRBV5-1	TRBJ1-4	CASSLGGTFSNEKLFF	TGCGCCAGCAGCCTCGGGGGTACCTTTTCTAATGAAAAACTGTTTTTT
NA	TRBD1	16	TRBV15	TRBJ1-6	CAARRQGGSYNSPLHF	TGTGCCGCGCGACGACAGGGAGGATCCTATAATTCACCCCTCCACTTT
NA	NA	13	TRBV7-2	TRBJ2-7	CASSRGQIYEQYF	TGTGCCAGCAGCCGGGGACAAATCTACGAGCAGTACTTC
NA	NA	15	TRBV7-9	TRBJ1-1	CASTQSNGMNTEAFF	TGTGCCAGCACCCAGAGTAACGGGATGAACACTGAAGCTTTCTTT
NA	NA	16	TRBV25-1	TRBJ1-6	CASSHTGISYNSPLHF	TGTGCCAGCAGCCACACAGGGATATCCTATAATTCACCCCTCCACTTT
NA	NA	15	TRBV13	TRBJ1-1	CASSRRGHQGTEAFF	TGTGCCAGCAGCCGTCGTGGACATCAGGGCACTGAAGCTTTCTTT
NA	NA	11	TRBV25-1	TRBJ2-5	CASSPEETQYF	TGTGCCAGCAGCCCGGAGGAGACCCAGTACTTC
NA	TRBD2	15	TRBV2	TRBJ2-5	CASSGRGVAPETQYF	TGTGCCAGCAGTGGTCGGGGGGTAGCGCCCGAGACCCAGTACTTC
NA	NA	13	TRBV12-5	TRBJ2-5	CASALTYQETQYF	TGTGCTAGTGCCCTAACTTACCAAGAGACCCAGTACTTC
once	TRBD2	15	TRBV5-6	TRBJ2-5	CASSQRAGAEETQYF	TGTGCCAGCAGCCAGCGAGCGGGGGCGGAAGAGACCCAGTACTTC
NA	NA	13	TRBV7-6	TRBJ2-1	CASSRDSYNEQFF	TGTGCCAGCAGTCGGGACTCTTACAATGAGCAGTTCTTC
NA	TRBD1	14	TRBV6-4	TRBJ1-6	CASSSRDSDSPLHF	TGTGCCAGCAGTAGCCGGGACAGTGATTCACCCCTCCACTTT
few	TRBD1	14	TRBV6-4	TRBJ1-2	CASSEAAGGYGYTF	TGTGCCAGCAGTGAGGCCGCAGGGGGGTATGGCTACACCTTC
NA	NA	14	TRBV6-5	TRBJ2-7	CASRTTYSSYEQYF	TGTGCCAGCAGGACAACATACAGCTCCTACGAGCAGTACTTC
NA	NA	14	TRBV7-2	TRBJ1-6	CASSLSFFSGPLHF	TGTGCCAGCAGCTTATCCTTCTTTTCGGGTCCCCTCCACTTT
NA	TRBD2	14	TRBV2	TRBJ2-3	CASKAGRNTDTQYF	TGTGCCAGCAAAGCGGGGCGAAACACAGATACGCAGTATTTT
NA	TRBD1	15	TRBV30	TRBJ1-6	CAWSKPGQYNSPLHF	TGTGCCTGGAGTAAACCGGGACAGTATAATTCACCCCTCCACTTT
NA	NA	12	TRBV11-2	TRBJ1-1	CASSSRITEAFF	TGTGCCAGCAGCTCTCGTATTACTGAAGCTTTCTTT
once	NA	13	TRBV19	TRBJ1-6	CASSTGFGSPLHF	TGTGCCAGTAGCACAGGGTTCGGCTCACCCCTCCACTTT
NA	TRBD1	14	TRBV7-6	TRBJ2-5	CASSLGDSQETQYF	TGTGCCAGCAGCTTAGGGGACAGCCAAGAGACCCAGTACTTC
NA	NA	16	TRBV7-2	TRBJ2-5	CASSFAGRGPGETQYF	TGTGCCAGCAGCTTCGCGGGGCGGGGGCCCGGGGAGACCCAGTACTTC
once	NA	16	TRBV27	TRBJ2-2	CASSPRTPGGTGELFF	TGTGCCAGCAGCCCAAGGACGCCCGGGGGCACCGGGGAGCTGTTTTTT
NA	NA	14	TRBV4-1	TRBJ2-3	CASSTRLIGDTQYF	TGCGCCAGCAGCACGAGACTAATAGGGGATACGCAGTATTTT
NA	NA	14	TRBV29-1	TRBJ1-4	CSVELDSRGEKLFF	TGCAGCGTTGAACTGGACAGTAGGGGGGAAAAACTGTTTTTT
NA	NA	13	TRBV2	TRBJ1-4	CASMQSTNEKLFF	TGTGCCAGCATGCAGTCAACTAATGAAAAACTGTTTTTT
NA	NA	16	TRBV5-1	TRBJ2-6	CASSLMGRSGANVLTF	TGCGCCAGCAGTCTTATGGGCCGTTCTGGGGCCAACGTCCTGACTTTC
NA	NA	16	TRBV5-1	TRBJ2-7	CASSLGPGQGVYEQYF	TGCGCCAGCAGCTTGGGACCGGGACAAGGCGTGTACGAGCAGTACTTC
NA	TRBD1	15	TRBV6-1	TRBJ2-1	CASSEADRGYNEQFF	TGTGCCAGCAGTGAAGCAGACAGGGGTTACAATGAGCAGTTCTTC
NA	NA	13	TRBV10-2	TRBJ1-1	CASSEVVNTEAFF	TGCGCCAGCAGTGAGGTCGTGAACACTGAAGCTTTCTTT
NA	NA	16	TRBV27	TRBJ2-7	CASSLKAGEGPYEQYF	TGTGCCAGCAGTTTAAAGGCGGGTGAGGGTCCCTACGAGCAGTACTTC